This T cell receptor (beta chain) is from a study of CD8+ T cells in alopecia areata. Study results and caveats: There were many expanded lesional clones persisting in scalp and blood during tofacitinib. Lesional tissue from the scalp (especially in alopecia totalis/universalis) showed higher clonality than normal scalp.

In its sample, this clone was seen a few times. Its target is unknown. The V and J ends lost 8 bases and 7 bases respectively, with 11 bases between them. The CDR3 is made up of 11 amino acids. Looked up from germline, CDR1 is ENHRY and CDR2 is SYGVKD. Described treatment: oral pan-JAK inhibitor, 5-10 mg twice daily. Extraction of RNA preceded its reverse transcription into cDNA, which served as the sequencing template. Profiled with immunoSEQ multiplex PCR; TCRdb holds only in-frame clones, not every one. The sample has tens of thousands of clones, about 71% seen once. The chain is built from TRBV10-3 and TRBJ1-1; TRBD1 is a possible D gene (5 bases). This specimen consisted of CD8+ T cells sorted from blood, obtained around week 46, from a patient treated with tofacitinib. The source of this sequence is a human donor with alopecia areata. The CDR3 DNA sequence: TGTGCCATCTCTGGGGGGGGTGAAGCTTTCTTT. Translating it yields CAISGGGEAFF.